This T cell receptor (beta chain) stems from a study of cytomegalovirus exposure and HLA in healthy donors. The germline V and J ends were trimmed by 5 bases and 2 bases, with 5 bases remaining between them. CDR3 length: 12 residues. Germline CDR1 and CDR2: MNHNY and SVGAGI (reference sequence). Healthy bone marrow donors formed the donor group. Study observations and caveats: Further analysis was carried out later, and it showed several of the most significant clusters appearing linked to common viral pathogens.

Concerning this clone: The antigen is undetermined.

In the PCR, 60 Vbeta and 13 Jbeta primers were used. The table came from immunoSEQ multiplex PCR; TCRdb's copy has only in-frame clones and leaves some out. Of some 140,000 clones in the sample, roughly 60% were seen once. V and J are TRBV6-6 and TRBJ2-3; D ambiguous. This receptor was taken from a woman aged 40 to 55 in good health and CMV-seronegative. The material sequenced was PBMCs. This chain's CDR3 is CASSPFTDTQYF. CDR3 DNA: TGTGCCAGCAGTCCGTTCACAGATACGCAGTATTTT.